What follows is one TCR beta chain and its context. TCRdb used MiXCR to reprocess the 5' RACE reads, holding one entry per CDR3 protein. This table holds under 250,000 distinct CDR3 sequences, 6% to 8% found once. The data derive from a study of identical twins. The sample was also reused in another study, on yellow fever vaccine responses in identical twins.

This receptor was taken from a woman aged 18-29 years in good health. The sequenced sample consisted of CD8+ T cells sorted from blood.

DNA of the CDR3: TGTGCCAGCAGCCAAGGATGGAGCGGGGCTCAAGAGACCCAGTACTTC. It translates to CASSQGWSGAQETQYF. This sequence joins TRBV3-1 and TRBJ2-5; TRBD2 matches at 7 bases. This CDR3 region has 16 residues. The V segment lost 1 base and the J segment 2 bases; nucleotides outside the gene matches: 7. Germline V gene sequence: CDR1 LGHDT, CDR2 YNNKEL (reference sequence).